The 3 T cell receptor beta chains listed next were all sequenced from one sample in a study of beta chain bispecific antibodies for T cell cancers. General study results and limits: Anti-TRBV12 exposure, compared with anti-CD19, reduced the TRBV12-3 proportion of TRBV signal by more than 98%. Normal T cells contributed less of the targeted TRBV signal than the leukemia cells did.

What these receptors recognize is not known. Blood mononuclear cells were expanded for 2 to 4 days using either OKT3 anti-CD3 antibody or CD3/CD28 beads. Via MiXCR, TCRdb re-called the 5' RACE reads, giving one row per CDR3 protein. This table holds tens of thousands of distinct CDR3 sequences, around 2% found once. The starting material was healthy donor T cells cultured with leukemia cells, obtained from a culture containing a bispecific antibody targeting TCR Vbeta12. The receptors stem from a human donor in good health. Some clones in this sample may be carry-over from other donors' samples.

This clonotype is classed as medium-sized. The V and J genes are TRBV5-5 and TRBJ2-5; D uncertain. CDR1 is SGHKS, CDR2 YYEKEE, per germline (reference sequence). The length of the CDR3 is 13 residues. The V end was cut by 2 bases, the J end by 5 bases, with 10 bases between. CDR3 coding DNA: TGTGCCAGCAGCTTTCACCGCCAGGAGACCCAGTACTTC. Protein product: CASSFHRQETQYF.

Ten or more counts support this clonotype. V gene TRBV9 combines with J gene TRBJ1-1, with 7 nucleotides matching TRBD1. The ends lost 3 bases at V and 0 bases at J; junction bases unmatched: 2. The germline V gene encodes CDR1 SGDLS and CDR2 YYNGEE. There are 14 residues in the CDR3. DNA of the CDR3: TGTGCCAGCAGCGGGGGACAGCTGAACACTGAAGCTTTCTTT. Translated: CASSGGQLNTEAFF.

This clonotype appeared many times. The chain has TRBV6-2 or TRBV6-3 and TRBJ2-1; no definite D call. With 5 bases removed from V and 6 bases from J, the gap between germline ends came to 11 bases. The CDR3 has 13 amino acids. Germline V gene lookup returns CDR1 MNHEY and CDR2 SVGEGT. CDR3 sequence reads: CASSPTRCNEQFF. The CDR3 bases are TGTGCCAGCAGTCCCACCCGGTGCAATGAGCAGTTCTTC.